The rows below give T cell receptor beta chains drawn from one sample of a study of PD-L1 blockade in urothelial cancer. Libraries were prepared by immunoSEQ multiplex PCR; TCRdb keeps only in-frame clonotypes and omits some of them. The sample records tens of thousands of clones, over 75% being singletons. The sequences come from PBMCs, collected around atezolizumab (anti-PD-L1) treatment. These receptors were obtained from a man aged 65 to 85 with urothelial cancer. Each CDR3 is given with its conserved first and last residue.

v_gene: TRBV27
CDR3aa: CASSRRGSDLEQYF

v_gene: TRBV6-4
CDR3aa: CASAFPGLAGGILYEQYF

v_gene: TRBV10-3
CDR3aa: CAITPGDLMPGYTF

v_gene: TRBV19
CDR3aa: CASTLGGTGTSDTQYF

v_gene: TRBV18
CDR3aa: CATNAPPTLDTEAFF

v_gene: TRBV11-2
CDR3aa: CASSLSAGSYNEQFF

v_gene: TRBV9
CDR3aa: CASSVELRNTIYF

v_gene: TRBV2
CDR3aa: CASSDAGTAREKLFF

v_gene: TRBV5-1
CDR3aa: CASSARSGATDTQYF

v_gene: TRBV5-1
CDR3aa: CASRLHTQGNEQFF

v_gene: TRBV2
CDR3aa: CASRGGGSSHYNEQFF